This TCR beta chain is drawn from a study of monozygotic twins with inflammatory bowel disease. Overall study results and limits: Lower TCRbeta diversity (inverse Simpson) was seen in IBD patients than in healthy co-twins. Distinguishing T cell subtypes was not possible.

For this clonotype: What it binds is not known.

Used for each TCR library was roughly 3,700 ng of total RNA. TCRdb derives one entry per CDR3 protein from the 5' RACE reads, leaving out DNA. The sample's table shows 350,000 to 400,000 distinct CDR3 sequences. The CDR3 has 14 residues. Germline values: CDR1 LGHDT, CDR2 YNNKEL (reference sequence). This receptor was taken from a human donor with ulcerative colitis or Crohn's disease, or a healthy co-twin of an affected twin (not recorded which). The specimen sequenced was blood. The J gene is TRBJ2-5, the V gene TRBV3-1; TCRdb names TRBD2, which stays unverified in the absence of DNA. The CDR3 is CASSRGGARETQYF.